This entry features one T cell receptor (beta chain) sequence. Data came from immunoSEQ multiplex PCR; TCRdb stores just in-frame clones and leaves some out. This sample yields about 50,000 clones, of which 85% to 90% are seen a single time; approximately 6.5% belongs to the top ten. The CDR3 has 16 residues. CDR1 and CDR2 from the germline V gene are SEHNR and FQNEAQ (reference sequence). V was clipped by 5 bases and J by 2 bases; unmatched bases: 9. The data originate from a study of blood T cell repertoires in COVID-19. For the study at large: There were acute and convalescent COVID-19 samples, and they came from the United States, Italy and Spain. T cells, B-cell-depleted T cells, or PBMCs supplied cDNA or gDNA.

Sequenced material: peripheral blood. The V call is TRBV7-9, the J call TRBJ2-5, with TRBD2 identical over 9 bases. The TCR sequence derives from a man between 60 and 70 years old with acute or convalescent COVID-19. In DNA form, the CDR3 reads TGTGCCAGCAGCCCCGAGAGGCGGGGGGGACAAGAGACCCAGTACTTC. This translates into CASSPERRGGQETQYF.